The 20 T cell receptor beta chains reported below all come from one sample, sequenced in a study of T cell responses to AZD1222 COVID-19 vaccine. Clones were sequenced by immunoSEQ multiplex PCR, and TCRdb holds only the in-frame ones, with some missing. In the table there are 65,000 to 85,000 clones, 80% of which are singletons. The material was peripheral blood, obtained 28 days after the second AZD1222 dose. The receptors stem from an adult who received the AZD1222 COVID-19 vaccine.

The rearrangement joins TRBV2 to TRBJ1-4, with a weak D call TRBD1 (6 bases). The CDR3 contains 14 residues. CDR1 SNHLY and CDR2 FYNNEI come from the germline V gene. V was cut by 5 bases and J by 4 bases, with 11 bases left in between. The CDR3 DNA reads TGTGCCAGCAGTTCCCAGGGGTTTAATGAAAAACTGTTTTTT. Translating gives CASSSQGFNEKLFF.

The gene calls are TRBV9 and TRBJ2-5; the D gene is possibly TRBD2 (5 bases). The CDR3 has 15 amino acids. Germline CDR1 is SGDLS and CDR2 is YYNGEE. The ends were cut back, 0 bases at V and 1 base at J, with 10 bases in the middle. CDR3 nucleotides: TGTGCCAGCAGCGTAGATGGAGGACTCCAAGAGACCCAGTACTTC. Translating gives CASSVDGGLQETQYF.

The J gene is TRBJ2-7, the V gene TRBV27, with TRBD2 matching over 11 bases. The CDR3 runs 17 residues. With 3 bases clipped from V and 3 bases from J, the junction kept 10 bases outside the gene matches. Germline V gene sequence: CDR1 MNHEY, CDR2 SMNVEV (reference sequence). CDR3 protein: CASSFRGIAGGYYEQYF. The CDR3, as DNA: TGTGCCAGCAGTTTTAGGGGAATAGCGGGGGGGTACTACGAGCAGTACTTC.

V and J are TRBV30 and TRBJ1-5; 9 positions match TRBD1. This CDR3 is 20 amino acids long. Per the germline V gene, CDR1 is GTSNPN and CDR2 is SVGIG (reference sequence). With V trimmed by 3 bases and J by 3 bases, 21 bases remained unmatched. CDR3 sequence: CAWSQMKSFLGQGANQPQHF. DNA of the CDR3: TGTGCCTGGAGCCAAATGAAGTCGTTCCTGGGACAGGGCGCCAATCAGCCCCAGCATTTT.

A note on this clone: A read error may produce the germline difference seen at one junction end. CDR3 nucleotide sequence: TGTGCCAGCAGCCAACCCGGACTAGCGGGGGCCCGCTTC. Amino acid sequence: CASSQPGLAGARF. This chain uses TRBV7-9 with TRBJ2-7, with 13 positions matching TRBD2. The CDR3 is 13 amino acids. Germline loops: CDR1 SEHNR, CDR2 FQNEAQ (reference sequence).

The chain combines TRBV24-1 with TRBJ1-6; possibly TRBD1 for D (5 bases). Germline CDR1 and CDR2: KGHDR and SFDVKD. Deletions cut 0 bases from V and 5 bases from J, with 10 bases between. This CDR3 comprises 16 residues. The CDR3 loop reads CATSDLRTPDNSPLHF. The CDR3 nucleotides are TGTGCCACCAGTGATTTGAGGACACCGGATAATTCACCCCTCCACTTT.

The CDR3 loop reads CASSPFRGQGGYTF. The CDR3 coding sequence is TGTGCCAGCAGCCCATTCAGGGGGCAGGGTGGCTACACCTTC. The chain combines TRBV3-1 (or the pseudogene TRBV3-2) with TRBJ1-2; 8 positions agree with TRBD1. There are 14 residues in the CDR3. The J segment lost 7 bases and the V segment lost 4 bases, leaving 8 bases of the junction unmatched. From germline, CDR1 is LGHDT and CDR2 YNNKEL (reference sequence).

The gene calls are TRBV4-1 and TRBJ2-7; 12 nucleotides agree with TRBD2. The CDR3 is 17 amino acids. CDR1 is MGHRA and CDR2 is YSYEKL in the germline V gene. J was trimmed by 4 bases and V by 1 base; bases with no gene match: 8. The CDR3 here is CASSQASSGGALYEQYF. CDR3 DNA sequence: TGCGCCAGCAGCCAAGCGTCTAGCGGGGGGGCCTTATACGAGCAGTACTTC.

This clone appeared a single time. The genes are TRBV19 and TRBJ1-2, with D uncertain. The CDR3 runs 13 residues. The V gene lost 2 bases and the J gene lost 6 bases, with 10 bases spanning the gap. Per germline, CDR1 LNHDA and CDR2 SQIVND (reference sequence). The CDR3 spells CASSIWANDGYTF. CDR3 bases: TGTGCCAGTAGTATATGGGCGAATGATGGCTACACCTTC. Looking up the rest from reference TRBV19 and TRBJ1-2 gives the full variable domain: DGGITQSPKYLFRKEGQNVTLSCEQNLNHDAMYWYRQDPGQGLRLIYYSQIVNDFQKGDIAEGYSVSREKKESFPLTVTSAQKNPTAFYLCASSIWANDGYTFGSGTRLTVV.

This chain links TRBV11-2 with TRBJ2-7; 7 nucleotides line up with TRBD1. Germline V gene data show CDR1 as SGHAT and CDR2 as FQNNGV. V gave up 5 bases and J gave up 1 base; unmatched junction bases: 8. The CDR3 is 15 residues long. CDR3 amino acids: CASSNLRDRSYEQYF. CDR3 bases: TGTGCCAGCAGCAACCTCCGGGACAGATCCTACGAGCAGTACTTC. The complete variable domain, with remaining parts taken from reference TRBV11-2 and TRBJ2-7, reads EAGVAQSPRYKIIEKRQSVAFWCNPISGHATLYWYQQILGQGPKLLIQFQNNGVVDDSQLPKDRFSAERLKGVDSTLKIQPAKLEDSAVYLCASSNLRDRSYEQYFGPGTRLTVT.

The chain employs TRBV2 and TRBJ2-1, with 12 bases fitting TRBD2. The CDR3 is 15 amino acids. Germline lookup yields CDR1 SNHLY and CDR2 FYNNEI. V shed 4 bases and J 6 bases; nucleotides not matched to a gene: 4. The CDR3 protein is CASSVGLAGRNEQFF. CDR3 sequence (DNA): TGTGCCAGCAGTGTGGGACTAGCGGGCCGCAATGAGCAGTTCTTC.

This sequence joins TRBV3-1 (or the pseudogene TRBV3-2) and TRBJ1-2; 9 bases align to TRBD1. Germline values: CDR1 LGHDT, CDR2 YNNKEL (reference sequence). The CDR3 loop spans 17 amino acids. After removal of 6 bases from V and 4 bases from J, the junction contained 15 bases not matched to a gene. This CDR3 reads CASSRRSTGQGTYGYTF. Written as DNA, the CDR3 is TGTGCCAGCAGTCGACGATCCACGGGACAGGGAACCTATGGCTACACCTTC.

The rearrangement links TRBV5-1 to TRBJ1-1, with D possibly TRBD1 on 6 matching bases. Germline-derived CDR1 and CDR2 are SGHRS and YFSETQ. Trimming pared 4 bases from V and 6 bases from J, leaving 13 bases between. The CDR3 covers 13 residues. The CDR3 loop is CASSPNRGPEAFF. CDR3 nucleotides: TGCGCCAGCAGCCCCAACCGGGGGCCTGAAGCTTTCTTT.

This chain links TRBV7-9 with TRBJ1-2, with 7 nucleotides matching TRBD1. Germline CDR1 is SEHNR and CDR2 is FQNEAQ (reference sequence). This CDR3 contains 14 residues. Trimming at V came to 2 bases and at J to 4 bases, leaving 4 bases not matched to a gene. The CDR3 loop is CASSLSRDSYGYTF. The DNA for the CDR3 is TGTGCCAGCAGCTTAAGCAGGGACAGCTATGGCTACACCTTC.

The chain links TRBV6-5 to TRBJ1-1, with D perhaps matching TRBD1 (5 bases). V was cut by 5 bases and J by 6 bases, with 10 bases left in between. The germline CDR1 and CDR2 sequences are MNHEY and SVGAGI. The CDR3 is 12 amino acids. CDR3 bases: TGTGCCAGCAGTCGACGGGGGGCTGAAGCTTTCTTT. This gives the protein CASSRRGAEAFF.

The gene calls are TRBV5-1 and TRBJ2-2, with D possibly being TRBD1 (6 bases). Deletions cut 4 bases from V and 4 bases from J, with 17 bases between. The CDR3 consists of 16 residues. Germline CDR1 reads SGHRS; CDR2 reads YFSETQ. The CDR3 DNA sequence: TGCGCCAGCAGCCTGTACCGGGACATCTTCACCGGGGAGCTGTTTTTT. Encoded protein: CASSLYRDIFTGELFF.

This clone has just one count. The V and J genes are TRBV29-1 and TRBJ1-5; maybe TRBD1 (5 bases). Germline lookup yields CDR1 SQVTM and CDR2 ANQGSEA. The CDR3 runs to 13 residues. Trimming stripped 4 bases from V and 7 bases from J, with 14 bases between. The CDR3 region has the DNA TGCAGCGTTGGTCACGGGGGGGTCCAGCCCCAGCATTTT. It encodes CSVGHGGVQPQHF.

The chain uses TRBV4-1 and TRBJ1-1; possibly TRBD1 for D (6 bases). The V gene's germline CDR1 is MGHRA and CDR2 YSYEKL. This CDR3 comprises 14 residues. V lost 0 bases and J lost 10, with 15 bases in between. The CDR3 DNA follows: TGCGCCAGCAGCCAAGATCGGACAGCGAGGGGAGCTTTCTTT. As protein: CASSQDRTARGAFF.

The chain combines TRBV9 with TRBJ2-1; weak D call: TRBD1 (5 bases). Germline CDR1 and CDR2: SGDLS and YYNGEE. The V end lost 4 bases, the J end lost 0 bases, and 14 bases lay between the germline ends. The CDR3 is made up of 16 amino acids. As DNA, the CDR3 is TGTGCCAGCAGCACAAGTGGACACAGCTCCTACAATGAGCAGTTCTTC. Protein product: CASSTSGHSSYNEQFF.

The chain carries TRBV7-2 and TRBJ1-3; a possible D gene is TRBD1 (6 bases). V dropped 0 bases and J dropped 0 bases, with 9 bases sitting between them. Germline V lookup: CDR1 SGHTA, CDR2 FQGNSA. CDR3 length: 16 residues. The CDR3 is CASSLATGTSGNTIYF. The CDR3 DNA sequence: TGTGCCAGCAGCTTAGCCACAGGGACCTCTGGAAACACCATATATTTT.